This T cell receptor (beta chain) appears in the sequencing data of a study of blood T cell repertoires in COVID-19. Study-level information: The study drew acute and convalescent COVID-19 samples from the United States, Italy and Spain. PBMCs, B-cell-depleted T cells, or T cells provided the cDNA or gDNA that made up the material.

The ends were cut back, 3 bases at V and 0 bases at J, with 15 bases in the middle. The CDR3 consists of 17 residues. Germline CDR1 and CDR2: SGHNT and YENEEA. Source study methods: Counts of nucleated cells, estimated from reference gene primer amplification, were obtained. Assay: immunoSEQ multiplex PCR; the TCRdb copy retains only in-frame clones and omits some. D and trimming come from the DNA, and the V and J calls and clone size come from that table. The profile covers about 110,000 clones, with approximately 67% appearing a single time and less than 10% taken by the ten largest. This clonotype was sampled from a woman aged 55-69 years with acute or convalescent COVID-19. The gene calls are TRBV11-3 and TRBJ2-4; D gene uncertain. The sample was peripheral blood. Written as DNA, the CDR3 is TGTGCCAGCAGCTTCCCCTCACAACACCAAGCCAAAAACATTCAGTACTTC. The encoded protein is CASSFPSQHQAKNIQYF.